The 25 T cell receptor beta chains below come from one sample, sequenced in a study of breast tumors, draining lymph nodes, adjacent tissues (dated by TCRdb to about 2016). The library was made by multiplex PCR. TCRdb records Illumina HiSeq 2000 as the sequencer. TCRdb's own reprocessing of the public reads used fastp at Q25 and MiXCR and kept productive beta chains. Every entry covers one CDR3 protein and lists the most common genes and DNA from its rows. This sample has 24,000 or so distinct CDR3 sequences in its table, and 23% of those were observed once. The biggest ten clones account for roughly 13% of the sample. The sample comprised breast tumor tissue. The source is a female donor with breast cancer. Some clones in this sample may be carry-over from other donors' samples.

There are many counts of this clonotype. The CDR3 sequence is CASGRAYEQYF. DNA of the CDR3: TGTGCCAGCGGTCGAGCTTACGAGCAGTACTTC. The chain couples TRBV6-6 to TRBJ2-7; D remains ambiguous. Germline lookup yields CDR1 MNHNY and CDR2 SVGAGI (reference sequence). CDR3 size: 11 residues. V was pared by 8 bases and J by 4 bases, with 9 bases between.

This clonotype showed up many times. The rearrangement links TRBV3-1 to TRBJ2-1; D is possibly TRBD2 (5 bases). Germline V gives CDR1 LGHDT, CDR2 YNNKEL (reference sequence). Deletions cut 3 bases from V and 4 bases from J, with 10 bases between. CDR3 size: 14 residues. The CDR3 DNA sequence: TGTGCCAGCAGCCAGGGTAGCGTTTACAATGAGCAGTTCTTC. Encoded protein: CASSQGSVYNEQFF.

Notes on this clonotype: No DNA is shown, since the ends of the CDR3 on it are uncertain; the CDR3 is the one TCRdb lists. The chain has TRBV7-2 and TRBJ2-2; TRBD2, the D gene given by the table, was not confirmed from the DNA. The CDR3 contains 22 residues when both ends are counted. Germline V gene sequence: CDR1 SGHTA, CDR2 FQGNSA. The CDR3: CASSSNREGVRYFGPGTRELFF.

This clonotype showed up many times. V and J are TRBV6-1 and TRBJ2-3; possible D gene TRBD2, 6 bases. Trimming cost V 6 bases and J 4 bases, with 14 bases left between them. The germline V gene encodes CDR1 MNHNS and CDR2 SASEGT. This CDR3 is 14 amino acids long. The CDR3 loop reads CASSPGVAADTQYF. In DNA, the CDR3 is TGTGCCAGCAGCCCGGGAGTAGCGGCAGATACGCAGTATTTT.

This clonotype was recorded many times. This chain links TRBV20-1 with TRBJ2-1; 7 bases line up with TRBD2. CDR3 length equals 16 residues. The V segment lost 6 bases and the J segment 6 bases; nucleotides outside the gene matches: 17. From germline, CDR1 is DFQATT and CDR2 SNEGSKA (reference sequence). CDR3 region: CSARPRGSSASNEQFF. The CDR3 DNA reads TGCAGTGCCAGGCCTCGCGGGAGTTCGGCCTCCAATGAGCAGTTCTTC.

This clonotype was seen many times. The rearrangement joins TRBV19 to TRBJ1-2; D possibly corresponds to TRBD1 (5 bases). Trimming shortened V by 4 bases and J by 5 bases, and 20 bases separated the two germline ends. Per the germline V gene, CDR1 is LNHDA and CDR2 is SQIVND (reference sequence). This CDR3 contains 16 residues. For the CDR3, the DNA is TGTGCCAGTAGTAAAATTCCGGGACTGGGATGGTATGGCTACACCTTC. Translation: CASSKIPGLGWYGYTF.

This clonotype was counted ten times or more. The J gene is TRBJ1-3, the V gene TRBV3-1, with D unresolved. The germline V gene encodes CDR1 LGHDT and CDR2 YNNKEL (reference sequence). The CDR3 has 13 amino acids. Trimming stripped 4 bases from V and 11 bases from J, with 15 bases between. Here the CDR3 DNA reads TGTGCCAGCAGCCCCCGGTCGGGCCCTGCCATATATTTT. Translated, it gives CASSPRSGPAIYF.

This clonotype was recorded a few times. The V gene is TRBV28, the J gene TRBJ2-3; weak D call: TRBD2 (6 bases). Deletions cut 6 bases from V and 0 bases from J, with 13 bases between. This CDR3 spans 15 amino acids. CDR1 MDHEN and CDR2 SYDVKM come from the germline V gene. CDR3: CASSLPGLSTDTQYF. DNA of the CDR3: TGTGCCAGCAGCCTCCCGGGACTCAGCACAGATACGCAGTATTTT.

In its sample, this clonotype was seen many times. J is TRBJ2-2 and V is TRBV5-5, with 8 bases that match TRBD2. The CDR3 extends over 17 amino acids. V trimming: 0 bases; J trimming: 2 bases; junction bases outside the gene matches: 6. Germline CDR1 is SGHKS and CDR2 is YYEKEE (reference sequence). The CDR3 here is CASSLAGGPGNTGELFF. In DNA form, the CDR3 reads TGTGCCAGCAGCTTGGCGGGAGGGCCAGGCAACACCGGGGAGCTGTTTTTT.

In its sample, this clonotype was seen many times. The CDR3 nucleotides are TGTGCCAGCAGCTTCCGGGCGTCGGGGACAGGGCATTACAATGAGCAGTTCTTC. It translates to CASSFRASGTGHYNEQFF. The chain has TRBV7-2 and TRBJ2-1; 9 bases match TRBD1. This CDR3 contains 18 residues. The V and J ends lost 3 bases and 4 bases, in that order; junction bases with no gene match: 13. Germline V gene lookup returns CDR1 SGHTA and CDR2 FQGNSA.

This clonotype was recorded at least ten times. The V call is TRBV6-5, the J call TRBJ1-3; D possibly corresponds to TRBD1 (6 bases). The germline V gene has CDR1 MNHEY and CDR2 SVGAGI. V lost 6 bases and J lost 5, with 23 bases in between. The CDR3 extends over 17 amino acids. CDR3 DNA sequence: TGTGCCAGCAGCCCCGACAGGCAATCACTTCTTAGAAACACCATATATTTT. Encoded protein: CASSPDRQSLLRNTIYF.

A word on this clonotype: Relative to the germline gene, one junction end is altered; a read error may explain this. The chain couples TRBV2 to TRBJ1-4, with unresolved D. Germline V gene sequence: CDR1 SNHLY, CDR2 FYNNEI. The CDR3 runs 13 residues. CDR3 DNA sequence: TGTACCAGCAGCGGAACAGTGGGAGAAAAACTGTTTTTT. It yields the protein CTSSGTVGEKLFF.

About this clonotype: Possible read error: a much larger clone is one base away. The chain joins TRBV27 to TRBJ1-3, with D uncertain. The length of the CDR3 is 15 residues. Germline V gene sequence: CDR1 MNHEY, CDR2 SMNVEV (reference sequence). DNA for the CDR3: TGTGCCAGCAGTTTAGGAGTCCCGGGGAGAAACGCCATATATTTT. Its protein is CASSLGVPGRNAIYF.

This clonotype was recorded at least ten times. V usage is TRBV2 and J usage is TRBJ2-3; D not resolved. CDR3 length equals 14 residues. Looked up from germline, CDR1 is SNHLY and CDR2 is FYNNEI. Trimming removed 4 bases from V and 2 bases from J, with 10 bases in between. The CDR3 region has the DNA TGTGCCAGCAGTGCTACAGTGATCACAGATACGCAGTATTTT. It specifies CASSATVITDTQYF.

There are many counts of this clonotype. Germline is not matched at one junction end, which may reflect a read error. The chain combines TRBV7-7 with TRBJ2-3, with D possibly being TRBD2 (6 bases). Germline lookup yields CDR1 SSHAT and CDR2 FNYEAQ (reference sequence). This CDR3 spans 15 amino acids. CDR3: CASSSGAGSTDTQYF. The CDR3 region has the DNA TGTGCTAGCAGCTCCGGGGCGGGGAGCACAGATACGCAGTATTTT.

This clonotype was observed at least ten times. The chain has TRBV5-1 and TRBJ2-3; the D gene is possibly TRBD2 (7 bases). In germline, CDR1 is SGHRS, CDR2 YFSETQ. The CDR3 is made up of 15 amino acids. The germline V and J ends were trimmed by 0 bases and 9 bases, with 17 bases remaining between them. CDR3 region: CASSLVFGGGVTQYF. CDR3 DNA sequence: TGCGCCAGCAGCTTGGTTTTTGGGGGGGGCGTAACGCAGTATTTT.

Ten or more counts support this clonotype. An end of the junction does not agree with germline; a read error may underlie this. This sequence joins TRBV6-1 and TRBJ2-1; weak D call: TRBD2 (5 bases). Looked up from germline, CDR1 is MNHNS and CDR2 is SASEGT. The CDR3 sequence is 14 residues long. The CDR3 region has the DNA TGTGCCAGCAGGGACGCTAGCTCCTACGATGAGCAGTTCTTC. This sequence encodes CASRDASSYDEQFF.

The sample holds many counts of this clonotype. The DNA for the CDR3 is TGTGCCAGCAGCCGGGACATTTCCTACGAGCAGTACTTC. This gives the protein CASSRDISYEQYF. The V call is TRBV5-5, the J call TRBJ2-7, with D possibly matching TRBD1 (6 bases). The CDR3 extends over 13 amino acids. In germline, CDR1 is SGHKS, CDR2 YYEKEE (reference sequence). V was cut by 4 bases and J by 1 base, with 9 bases left in between.

V gene TRBV6-5 combines with J gene TRBJ2-1; the D gene is possibly TRBD2 (6 bases). The V end was cut by 2 bases, the J end by 4 bases, with 12 bases between. CDR1 is MNHEY, CDR2 SVGAGI, per germline. The CDR3 runs to 15 residues. This CDR3 is CASSYGTEGYNEQFF. DNA for the CDR3: TGTGCCAGCAGTTACGGGACTGAAGGATACAATGAGCAGTTCTTC.

This clonotype was detected ten times or more. The chain employs TRBV28 and TRBJ2-7; 7 nucleotides line up with TRBD2. The CDR3 consists of 15 residues. The junction had 8 bases not matched to a gene; V was cut back by 3 bases and J by 3 bases. Looked up from germline, CDR1 is MDHEN and CDR2 is SYDVKM. For the CDR3, the DNA is TGTGCCAGCAGTTTGACTTCCCGGGGGGTCTACGAGCAGTACTTC. The encoded protein is CASSLTSRGVYEQYF.

This clonotype was seen at least ten times. The chain links TRBV6-6 to TRBJ1-3; D is perhaps TRBD1 (5 bases). The V gene's germline CDR1 is MNHNY and CDR2 SVGAGI (reference sequence). The V end was cut by 6 bases, the J end by 1 base, with 13 bases between. This CDR3 spans 15 amino acids. The chain's CDR3 is CASSYGGGSGNTIYF. CDR3 sequence (DNA): TGTGCCAGCAGCTACGGGGGGGGGTCTGGAAACACCATATATTTT.

This clonotype was observed many times. The gene calls are TRBV11-2 and TRBJ2-7; 9 bases match TRBD1. The V gene's germline CDR1 is SGHAT and CDR2 FQNNGV. This CDR3 has 17 amino acids. V was pared by 5 bases and J by 2 bases, with 13 bases of the junction left unmatched. The CDR3 is CASSRTSGTGTPYEQYF. CDR3 bases: TGTGCCAGCAGCCGCACTTCTGGGACAGGGACCCCCTACGAGCAGTACTTC.

This clonotype was recorded many times. This chain joins TRBV28 and TRBJ1-5; D unresolved. The V gene's germline CDR1 is MDHEN and CDR2 SYDVKM. V lost 3 bases and J 0 bases, leaving 9 bases between the germline ends. The CDR3 is 15 amino acids. The CDR3 DNA reads TGTGCCAGCAGTTTGTGGAGAGTTAGCAATCAGCCCCAGCATTTT. Amino acid sequence: CASSLWRVSNQPQHF.

The gene calls are TRBV2 and TRBJ1-1; D uncertain. The CDR3 is made up of 13 amino acids. Germline loops: CDR1 SNHLY, CDR2 FYNNEI. V was cut by 2 bases and J by 4 bases, with 8 bases left in between. DNA for the CDR3: TGTGCCAGCAGTGAACTCGAGGGCACTGAAGCTTTCTTT. This translates into CASSELEGTEAFF. The full variable domain, in which reference TRBV2 and TRBJ1-1 provide the parts outside the CDR3, is EPEVTQTPSHQVTQMGQEVILRCVPISNHLYFYWYRQILGQKVEFLVSFYNNEISEKSEIFDDQFSVERPDGSNFTLKIRSTKLEDSAMYFCASSELEGTEAFFGQGTRLTVV.

J is TRBJ2-1 and V is TRBV7-2; no definite D call. CDR3 size: 13 residues. From germline, CDR1 is SGHTA and CDR2 FQGNSA. Deletions cut 1 base from V and 4 bases from J, with 5 bases between. As DNA, the CDR3 is TGTGCCAGCAGCTTAGAACAGTACAATGAGCAGTTCTTC. The encoded protein is CASSLEQYNEQFF.